Described below is a single T cell receptor beta chain sequence and its context. Its antigen is still unknown. The data were taken from a study of T-cell reconstitution after alpha-beta-depleted transplantation in children. Broader study findings: About two months after transplant, alpha-beta T cells reportedly came from several hundred expanded graft clones. High day-60 TCRbeta diversity in some patients came from surviving recipient T cells and thymic progenitors. A year had passed since transplant, and T-cell counts and diversity by then came mostly from newly produced T cells.

Deletions cut 5 bases from V and 3 bases from J, with 11 bases between. The CDR3 extends over 13 amino acids. Germline loops: CDR1 SNHLY, CDR2 FYNNEI. Preparation of the TCRbeta library involved a method that used unique molecular identifiers. MiXCR was run by TCRdb on the PCR reads, yielding one entry per CDR3 protein. The sample holds about 900,000 distinct CDR3 sequences, under 30% seen once. The chain uses TRBV2 and TRBJ2-7; D uncertain. The TCR sequence derives from a boy under two years old who had a stem cell transplant for SCID, so the T cells may come from the graft donor. The input for sequencing was PBMCs, mostly from graft donor cells, taken 360 days after TCRalphabeta/CD19-depleted stem cell transplant. DNA of the CDR3: TGTGCCAGCAGTCCCTACACAAGCTACGAGCAGTACTTC. It codes for CASSPYTSYEQYF.